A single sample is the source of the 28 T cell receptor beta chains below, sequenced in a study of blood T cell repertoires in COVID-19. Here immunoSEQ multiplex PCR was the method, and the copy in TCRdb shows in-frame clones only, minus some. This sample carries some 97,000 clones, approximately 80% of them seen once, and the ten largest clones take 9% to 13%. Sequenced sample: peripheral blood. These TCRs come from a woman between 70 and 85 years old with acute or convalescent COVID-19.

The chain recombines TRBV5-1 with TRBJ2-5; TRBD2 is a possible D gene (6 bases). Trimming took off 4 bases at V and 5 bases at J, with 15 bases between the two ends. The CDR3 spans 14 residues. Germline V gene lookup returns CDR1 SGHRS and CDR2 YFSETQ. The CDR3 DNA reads TGCGCCAGCAGCATCGGGGGTGGGGAGGAGACCCAGTACTTC. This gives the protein CASSIGGGEETQYF.

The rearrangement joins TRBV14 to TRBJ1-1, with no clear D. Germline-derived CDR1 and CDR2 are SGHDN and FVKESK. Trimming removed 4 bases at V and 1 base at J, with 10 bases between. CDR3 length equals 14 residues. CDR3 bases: TGTGCCAGCAGCCCTGAACCCAGGAACACTGAAGCTTTCTTT. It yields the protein CASSPEPRNTEAFF.

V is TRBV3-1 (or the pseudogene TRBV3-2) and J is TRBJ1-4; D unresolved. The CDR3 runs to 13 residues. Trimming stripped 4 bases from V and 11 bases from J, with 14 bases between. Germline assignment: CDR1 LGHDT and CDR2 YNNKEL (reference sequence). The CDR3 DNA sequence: TGTGCCAGCAGCCCGTTCTCCCTTCCTAAACTGTTTTTT. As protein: CASSPFSLPKLFF.

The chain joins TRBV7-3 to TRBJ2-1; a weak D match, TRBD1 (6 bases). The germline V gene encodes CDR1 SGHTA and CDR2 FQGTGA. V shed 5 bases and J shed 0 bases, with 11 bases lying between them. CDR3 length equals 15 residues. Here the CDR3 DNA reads TGTGCCAGCAGCATAGGACAGATCTCCTACAATGAGCAGTTCTTC. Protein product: CASSIGQISYNEQFF.

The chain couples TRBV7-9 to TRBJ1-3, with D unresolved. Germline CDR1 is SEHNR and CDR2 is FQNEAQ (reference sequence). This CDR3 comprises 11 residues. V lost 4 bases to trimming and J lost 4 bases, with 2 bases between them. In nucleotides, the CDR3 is TGTGCCAGCAGCTCAGGAAACACCATATATTTT. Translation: CASSSGNTIYF.

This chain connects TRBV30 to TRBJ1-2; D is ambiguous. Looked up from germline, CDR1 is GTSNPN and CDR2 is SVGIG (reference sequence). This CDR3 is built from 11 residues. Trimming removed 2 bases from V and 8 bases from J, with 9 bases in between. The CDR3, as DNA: TGTGCCTGGAGTCAGGCCGGCGGCTACACCTTC. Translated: CAWSQAGGYTF.

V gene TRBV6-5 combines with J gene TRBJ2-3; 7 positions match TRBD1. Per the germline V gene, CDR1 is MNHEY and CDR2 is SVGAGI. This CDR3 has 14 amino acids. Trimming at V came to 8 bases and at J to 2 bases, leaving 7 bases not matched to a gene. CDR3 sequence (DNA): TGTGCCAGCCGACCGGGACAGAACACAGATACGCAGTATTTT. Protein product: CASRPGQNTDTQYF.

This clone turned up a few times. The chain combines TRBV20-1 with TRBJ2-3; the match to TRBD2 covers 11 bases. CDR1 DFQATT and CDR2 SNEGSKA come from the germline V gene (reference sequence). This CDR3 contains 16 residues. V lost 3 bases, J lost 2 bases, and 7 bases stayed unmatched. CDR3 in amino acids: CSASTPLAGATDTQYF. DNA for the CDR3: TGCAGTGCTAGTACCCCACTAGCGGGGGCCACAGATACGCAGTATTTT.

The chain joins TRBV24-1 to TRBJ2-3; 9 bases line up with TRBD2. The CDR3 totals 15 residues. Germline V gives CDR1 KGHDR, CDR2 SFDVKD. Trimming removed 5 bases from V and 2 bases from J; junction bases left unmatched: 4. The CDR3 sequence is CATSAAGGYTDTQYF. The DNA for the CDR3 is TGTGCCACCAGTGCGGCGGGGGGGTACACAGATACGCAGTATTTT.

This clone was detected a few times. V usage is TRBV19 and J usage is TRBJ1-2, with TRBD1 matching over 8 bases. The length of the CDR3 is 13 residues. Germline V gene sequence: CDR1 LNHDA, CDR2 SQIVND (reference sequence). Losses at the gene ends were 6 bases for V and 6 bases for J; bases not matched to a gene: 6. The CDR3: CASSLDRENGYTF. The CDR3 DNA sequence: TGTGCCAGTAGCTTGGACAGGGAGAATGGCTACACCTTC.

CDR3 amino acids: CSASPSGEETQYF. The CDR3, as DNA: TGCAGTGCTAGTCCGTCAGGGGAAGAGACCCAGTACTTC. The J gene is TRBJ2-5, the V gene TRBV20-1, with D maybe TRBD1 (6 bases). Trimming took 3 bases from V and 3 from J, leaving 11 bases between them. The germline V gene encodes CDR1 DFQATT and CDR2 SNEGSKA (reference sequence). The CDR3 consists of 13 residues.

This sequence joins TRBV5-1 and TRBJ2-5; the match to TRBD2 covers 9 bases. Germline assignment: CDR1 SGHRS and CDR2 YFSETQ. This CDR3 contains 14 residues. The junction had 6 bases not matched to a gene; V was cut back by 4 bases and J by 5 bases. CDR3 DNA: TGCGCCAGCAGCACGCGGACTAGCGATGAGACCCAGTACTTC. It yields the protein CASSTRTSDETQYF.

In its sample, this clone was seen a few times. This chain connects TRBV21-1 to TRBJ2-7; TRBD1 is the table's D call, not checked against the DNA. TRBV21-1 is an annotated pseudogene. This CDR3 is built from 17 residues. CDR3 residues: CASSKGLTGDNISMQYF. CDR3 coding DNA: TGTGCCAGCAGCAAAGGTTTAACAGGTGATAACATCTCGATGCAGTACTTC.

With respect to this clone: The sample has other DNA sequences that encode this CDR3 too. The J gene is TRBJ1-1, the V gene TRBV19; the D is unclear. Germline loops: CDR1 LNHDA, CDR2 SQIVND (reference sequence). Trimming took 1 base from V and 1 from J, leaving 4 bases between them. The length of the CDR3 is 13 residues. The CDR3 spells CASSIGGNTEAFF. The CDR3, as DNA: TGTGCCAGTAGTATAGGCGGGAACACTGAAGCTTTCTTT.

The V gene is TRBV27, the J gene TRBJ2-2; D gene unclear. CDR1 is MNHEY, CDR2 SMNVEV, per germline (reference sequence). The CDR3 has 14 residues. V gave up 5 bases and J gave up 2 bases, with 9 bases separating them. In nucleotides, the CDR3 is TGTGCCAGCAGTGGTCAGGCAAACACCGGGGAGCTGTTTTTT. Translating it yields CASSGQANTGELFF.

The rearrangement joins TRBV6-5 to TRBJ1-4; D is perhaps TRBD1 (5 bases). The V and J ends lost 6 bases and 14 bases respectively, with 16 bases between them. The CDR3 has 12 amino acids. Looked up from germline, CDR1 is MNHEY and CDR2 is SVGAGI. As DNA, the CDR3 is TGTGCCAGCAGCTGGGGGGACGGGCGGCTGTTTTTT. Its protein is CASSWGDGRLFF.

This CDR3 reads CAWSAGTVGQPQHF. For the CDR3, the DNA is TGTGCCTGGAGTGCAGGGACAGTCGGTCAGCCCCAGCATTTT. This chain joins TRBV30 and TRBJ1-5; TRBD1 matches at 7 bases. The CDR3 contains 14 residues. Trimming removed 1 base from V and 6 bases from J; junction bases left unmatched: 6. Germline V gives CDR1 GTSNPN, CDR2 SVGIG (reference sequence).

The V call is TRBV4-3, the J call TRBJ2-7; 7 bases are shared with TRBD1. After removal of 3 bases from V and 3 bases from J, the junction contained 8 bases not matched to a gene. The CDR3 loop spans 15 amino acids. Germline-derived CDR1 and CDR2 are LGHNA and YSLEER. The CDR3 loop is CASSQAPQGVYEQYV. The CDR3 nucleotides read TGCGCCAGCAGCCAGGCACCGCAGGGGGTCTACGAGCAGTACGTC.

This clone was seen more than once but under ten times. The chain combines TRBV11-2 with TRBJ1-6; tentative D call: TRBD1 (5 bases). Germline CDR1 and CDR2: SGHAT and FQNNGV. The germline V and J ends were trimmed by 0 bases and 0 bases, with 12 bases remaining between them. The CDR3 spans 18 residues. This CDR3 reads CASSLDRDRGSYNSPLHF. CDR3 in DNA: TGTGCCAGCAGCTTAGATCGAGACAGAGGCTCCTATAATTCACCCCTCCACTTT.

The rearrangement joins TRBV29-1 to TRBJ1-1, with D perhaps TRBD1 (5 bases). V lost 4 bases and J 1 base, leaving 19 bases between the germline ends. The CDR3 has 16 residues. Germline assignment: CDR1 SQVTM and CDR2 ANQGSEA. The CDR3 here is CSVAGEGRAANTEAFF. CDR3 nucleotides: TGCAGCGTTGCGGGAGAGGGGCGGGCGGCGAACACTGAAGCTTTCTTT.

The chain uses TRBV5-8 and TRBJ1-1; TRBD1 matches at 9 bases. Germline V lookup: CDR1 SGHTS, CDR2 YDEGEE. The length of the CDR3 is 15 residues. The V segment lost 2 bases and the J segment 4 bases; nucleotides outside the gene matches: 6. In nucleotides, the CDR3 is TGTGCCAGCAGCTTAGGGACAGGGAAGAGCACTGAAGCTTTCTTT. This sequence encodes CASSLGTGKSTEAFF.

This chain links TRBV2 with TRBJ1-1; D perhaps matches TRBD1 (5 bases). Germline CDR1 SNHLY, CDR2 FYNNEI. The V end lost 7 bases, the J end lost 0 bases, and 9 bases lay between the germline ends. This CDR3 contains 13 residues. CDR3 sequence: CASNPGLNTEAFF. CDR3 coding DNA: TGTGCCAGCAATCCAGGGCTGAACACTGAAGCTTTCTTT. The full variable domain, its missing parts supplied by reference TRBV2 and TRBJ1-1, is EPEVTQTPSHQVTQMGQEVILRCVPISNHLYFYWYRQILGQKVEFLVSFYNNEISEKSEIFDDQFSVERPDGSNFTLKIRSTKLEDSAMYFCASNPGLNTEAFFGQGTRLTVV.

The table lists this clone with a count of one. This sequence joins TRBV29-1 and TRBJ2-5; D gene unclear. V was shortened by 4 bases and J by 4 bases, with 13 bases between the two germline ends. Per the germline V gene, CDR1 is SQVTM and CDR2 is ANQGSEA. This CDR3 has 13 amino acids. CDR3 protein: CSVVWLAGETQYF. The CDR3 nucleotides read TGCAGCGTTGTGTGGCTTGCAGGAGAGACCCAGTACTTC.

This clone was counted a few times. The CDR3: CASSYTGERTEAFF. CDR3 in DNA: TGTGCCAGCAGTTACACAGGGGAGCGCACTGAAGCTTTCTTT. The chain employs TRBV6-5 and TRBJ1-1; 7 nucleotides line up with TRBD1. The CDR3 runs 14 residues. CDR1 and CDR2 (germline): MNHEY, SVGAGI. J lost 4 bases, V lost 2 bases, and 4 bases had no gene match.

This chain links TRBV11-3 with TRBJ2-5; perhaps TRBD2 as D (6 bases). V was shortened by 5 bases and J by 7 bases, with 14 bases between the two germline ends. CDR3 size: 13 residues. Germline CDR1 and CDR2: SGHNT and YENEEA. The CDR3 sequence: CASSMTSMGTQYF. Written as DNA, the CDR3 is TGTGCCAGCAGCATGACTAGTATGGGGACCCAGTACTTC.

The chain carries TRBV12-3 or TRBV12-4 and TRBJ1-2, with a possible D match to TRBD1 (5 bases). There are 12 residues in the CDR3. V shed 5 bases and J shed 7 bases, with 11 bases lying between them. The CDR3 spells CASSDQGGGYTF. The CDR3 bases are TGTGCCAGCAGTGATCAGGGAGGTGGCTACACCTTC.

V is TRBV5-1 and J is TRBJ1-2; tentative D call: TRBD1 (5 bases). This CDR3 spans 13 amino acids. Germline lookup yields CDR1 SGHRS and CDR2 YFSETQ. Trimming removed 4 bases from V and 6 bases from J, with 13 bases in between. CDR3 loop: CASSGAWGDGYTF. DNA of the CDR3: TGCGCCAGCAGCGGCGCTTGGGGGGATGGCTACACCTTC.

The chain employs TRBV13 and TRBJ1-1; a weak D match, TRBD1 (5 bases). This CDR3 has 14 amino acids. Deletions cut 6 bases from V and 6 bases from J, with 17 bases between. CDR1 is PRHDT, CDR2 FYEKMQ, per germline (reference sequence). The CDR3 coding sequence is TGTGCCAGCAGTTCCGGTTACGGGGGTGCTGAAGCTTTCTTT. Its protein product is CASSSGYGGAEAFF. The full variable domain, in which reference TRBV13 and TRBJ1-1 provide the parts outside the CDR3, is AAGVIQSPRHLIKEKRETATLKCYPIPRHDTVYWYQQGPGQDPQFLISFYEKMQSDKGSIPDRFSAQQFSDYHSELNMSSLELGDSALYFCASSSGYGGAEAFFGQGTRLTVV.